This record covers a single T cell receptor (beta chain). Its target is not known. This entry comes from a study of T-cell memory formation after mild COVID-19. Whole-study findings and limits: Mostly located in CM and EM were contracting CD4+ clones, with contracting CD8+ clones located in EMRA.

5'RACE primed from the constant segment yielded TCR alpha and TCR beta cDNA libraries bearing sample barcodes and UMIs. TCRdb reprocessed the 5' RACE reads via MiXCR and lists one record per CDR3 protein. The table lists over 350,000 distinct CDR3 sequences, about 17% of them singletons. This CDR3 region has 17 residues. The J segment lost 5 bases and the V segment lost 1 base, leaving 11 bases of the junction unmatched. Germline V gene lookup returns CDR1 SGHRS and CDR2 YFSETQ. The rearrangement links TRBV5-1 to TRBJ2-3; 9 bases align to TRBD2. The receptor comes from a man between 18 and 29 years old who had mild COVID-19 (a few samples of this study predate the infection). Cell type and time point are not known. The sequenced material came from PBMCs or a T cell subset sorted from them (not recorded which). In DNA, the CDR3 is TGCGCCAGCAGCTTGAGAGTGGCTAGCGGGGCCGGAGATACGCAGTATTTT. Amino acid sequence: CASSLRVASGAGDTQYF.